Below are 29 T cell receptor beta chains sequenced from a single sample in a study of blood T cell repertoires in COVID-19 (TCRdb year 2020). The library relied on the immunoSEQ multiplex PCR assay. This immuneACCESS table, as held by TCRdb, lists in-frame sequences with V and J called but not all clones. Of the missing ones, under half trace to an unresolved V gene in checked studies; the others have no known cause. This sample gives about 170,000 clones in total; approximately 90% of them show up just once. 5.5% to 8.5% of the sample is taken by the ten largest. Sequences were obtained from peripheral blood. The receptors originated from a woman of 80 years or more in a cohort sampled during active or convalescent COVID-19.

The rearrangement uses TRBV7-9 and TRBJ2-2; D uncertain. The CDR3 contains 13 residues. V was cut by 1 base and J by 6 bases, with 6 bases left in between. CDR1 and CDR2 (germline): SEHNR, FQNEAQ (reference sequence). The chain's CDR3 is CASSLVGSGELFF. CDR3 nucleotide sequence: TGTGCCAGCAGCTTAGTGGGCTCCGGGGAGCTGTTTTTT. The complete variable domain, with remaining parts taken from reference TRBV7-9 and TRBJ2-2, reads DTGVSQNPRHKITKRGQNVTFRCDPISEHNRLYWYRQTLGQGPEFLTYFQNEAQLEKSRLLSDRFSAERPKGSFSTLEIQRTEQGDSAMYLCASSLVGSGELFFGEGSRLTVL.

The chain couples TRBV5-5 to TRBJ1-5, with 8 bases that match TRBD1. The V segment lost 6 bases and the J segment 4 bases; nucleotides outside the gene matches: 3. Germline assignment: CDR1 SGHKS and CDR2 YYEKEE (reference sequence). The CDR3 sequence is 13 residues long. The CDR3 coding sequence is TGTGCCAGCAATGGACAGGGTAATCAGCCCCAGCATTTT. Translated, it gives CASNGQGNQPQHF.

V is TRBV20-1 and J is TRBJ2-7; the D is unclear. Germline assignment: CDR1 DFQATT and CDR2 SNEGSKA (reference sequence). CDR3 length: 12 residues. V was trimmed by 3 bases and J by 3 bases, leaving 9 bases between them. Written as DNA, the CDR3 is TGCAGTGCTAGTTTTCAGAACTACGAGCAGTACTTC. Amino acids: CSASFQNYEQYF.

V gene TRBV27 combines with J gene TRBJ1-2; 9 positions match TRBD1. V shed 3 bases, J shed 4 bases, and the junction held 6 bases outside the gene matches. CDR1 is MNHEY and CDR2 is SMNVEV in the germline V gene (reference sequence). The CDR3 totals 15 residues. The CDR3 DNA is TGTGCCAGCAGTTTCAACGACAGGGGGGGCTATGGCTACACCTTC. Its protein product is CASSFNDRGGYGYTF.

The chain recombines TRBV6-6 with TRBJ1-2; the match to TRBD1 covers 8 bases. CDR3 length equals 15 residues. The V gene end was trimmed by 2 bases and the J gene end by 7 bases; junction bases not matched to a gene: 9. CDR1 is MNHNY, CDR2 SVGAGI, per germline (reference sequence). The CDR3 DNA sequence: TGTGCCAGCAGTTACCTTGGACAGGGAGAGGTTGGCTACACCTTC. Translated, it gives CASSYLGQGEVGYTF.

This clone was detected a few times. CDR3 sequence (DNA): TGTGCCAGCAGATACGACAGGGTCACCTTC. This translates into CASRYDRVTF. J is TRBJ1-2 and V is TRBV2, with TRBD1 matching 7 bases. The CDR3 covers 10 residues. Per germline, CDR1 SNHLY and CDR2 FYNNEI. Losses at the gene ends were 6 bases for V and 13 bases for J; bases not matched to a gene: 5.

The chain links TRBV9 to TRBJ1-1, with unresolved D. This CDR3 is 14 amino acids long. The ends were cut back, 4 bases at V and 2 bases at J, with 12 bases in the middle. Germline V gives CDR1 SGDLS, CDR2 YYNGEE. CDR3 region: CASSRAGGNTEAFF. CDR3 coding DNA: TGTGCCAGCAGCAGGGCAGGAGGAAACACTGAAGCTTTCTTT.

This chain uses TRBV27 with TRBJ1-4; TRBD1 agrees at 12 bases. The CDR3 extends over 15 amino acids. CDR1 is MNHEY and CDR2 is SMNVEV in the germline V gene (reference sequence). With V trimmed by 5 bases and J by 8 bases, 6 bases remained unmatched. CDR3 coding DNA: TGTGCCAGCAGTCCTGGGACAGGGGGCCGGGAAAAACTGTTTTTT. It is translated as CASSPGTGGREKLFF.

This chain links TRBV10-1 with TRBJ2-7, with D maybe TRBD2 (7 bases). The V end was cut by 0 bases, the J end by 5 bases, with 11 bases between. The CDR3 contains 14 residues. Germline CDR1 is WNHNN and CDR2 is SYGVQD (reference sequence). CDR3 nucleotides: TGCGCCAGCAGTGAGTCCGGGGGGCACCACGAGCAGTACTTC. It yields the protein CASSESGGHHEQYF.

The chain is built from TRBV10-3 and TRBJ1-6; 7 nucleotides match TRBD1. The CDR3 consists of 16 residues. V was clipped by 7 bases and J by 6 bases; unmatched bases: 12. Germline lookup yields CDR1 ENHRY and CDR2 SYGVKD. The CDR3 region has the DNA TGTGCCATCACCGACCACAGGGGCTCTGGTAATTCACCCCTCCACTTT. Residues: CAITDHRGSGNSPLHF.

The chain carries TRBV30 and TRBJ2-7, with D tentatively TRBD1 (5 bases). This CDR3 is built from 15 residues. Between the trimmed V and J ends, which lost 7 bases and 5 bases, there was a span of 24 bases. CDR1 and CDR2 from the germline V gene are GTSNPN and SVGIG (reference sequence). CDR3 protein: CASIRKGQVSNEQYF. The CDR3 DNA follows: TGTGCCTCGATACGGAAGGGGCAGGTATCTAACGAGCAGTACTTC.

This clone was seen a handful of times. The chain links TRBV28 to TRBJ1-2; D perhaps matches TRBD1 (5 bases). The CDR3 extends over 14 amino acids. Germline V gene data show CDR1 as MDHEN and CDR2 as SYDVKM. The V and J ends lost 7 bases and 4 bases respectively, with 16 bases between them. The CDR3 is CASMERGRIYGYTF. The CDR3 DNA is TGTGCCAGCATGGAAAGGGGTCGGATCTATGGCTACACCTTC.

V gene TRBV3-1 (or the pseudogene TRBV3-2) combines with J gene TRBJ1-1; D ambiguous. The V end lost 4 bases, the J end lost 4 bases, and 10 bases lay between the germline ends. This CDR3 comprises 13 residues. The germline V gene encodes CDR1 LGHDT and CDR2 YNNKEL (reference sequence). CDR3 coding DNA: TGTGCCAGCAGCCCCGTGCGGGGCACTGAAGCTTTCTTT. This translates into CASSPVRGTEAFF.

The chain combines TRBV5-1 with TRBJ2-7, with 7 bases aligning to TRBD1. J was trimmed by 0 bases and V by 2 bases; bases with no gene match: 2. The germline V gene encodes CDR1 SGHRS and CDR2 YFSETQ. The CDR3 contains 14 residues. CDR3 bases: TGCGCCAGCAGCTTTACAGGGGACTCCTACGAGCAGTACTTC. Translated: CASSFTGDSYEQYF.

V and J are TRBV10-3 and TRBJ2-1; TRBD2 aligns across 8 bases. The CDR3 is made up of 14 amino acids. J was trimmed by 7 bases and V by 4 bases; bases with no gene match: 6. Germline CDR1 and CDR2: ENHRY and SYGVKD. DNA of the CDR3: TGTGCCATCAGTGTGCGGGAGGCTGAAAATGAGCAGTTCTTC. Protein sequence: CAISVREAENEQFF.

The V gene is TRBV28, the J gene TRBJ1-2; perhaps TRBD1 as D (6 bases). Germline loops: CDR1 MDHEN, CDR2 SYDVKM. The V end lost 6 bases, the J end lost 6 bases, and 26 bases lay between the germline ends. The CDR3 covers 17 residues. CDR3 sequence: CASREATGSGVANGYTF. Here the CDR3 DNA reads TGTGCCAGCAGGGAAGCTACGGGGTCAGGGGTTGCGAATGGCTACACCTTC.

On this clone: One end of the junction varies from germline; a read error may be responsible. V gene TRBV7-7 combines with J gene TRBJ2-5, with 11 positions matching TRBD2. CDR3 size: 15 residues. CDR1 SSHAT and CDR2 FNYEAQ come from the germline V gene (reference sequence). Here the CDR3 reads CASSLAGGIQETQYF. CDR3 coding DNA: TGTGCTAGCAGCTTAGCGGGGGGGATCCAAGAGACCCAGTACTTC.

V and J are TRBV25-1 and TRBJ1-2; TRBD1 matches 10 bases. This CDR3 has 14 residues. Germline-derived CDR1 and CDR2 are MGHDK and SYGVNS. J gave up 7 bases and V 3 bases, and 5 bases lay outside the gene matches. The CDR3 DNA sequence: TGTGCCAGCAGTGACTTTAGGGACAGGGGTGGCTACACCTTC. Protein sequence: CASSDFRDRGGYTF.

The genes are TRBV9 and TRBJ1-2, with TRBD1 matching over 8 bases. This CDR3 contains 14 residues. V was pared by 4 bases and J by 3 bases, with 5 bases of the junction left unmatched. CDR1 is SGDLS and CDR2 is YYNGEE in the germline V gene. CDR3 protein: CASSTSQGDYGYTF. The CDR3, as DNA: TGTGCCAGCAGCACATCACAGGGGGACTATGGCTACACCTTC.

This clone appeared a single time. V gene TRBV29-1 combines with J gene TRBJ2-4, with 9 positions matching TRBD1. J lost 8 bases, V lost 4 bases, and 0 bases had no gene match. The CDR3 contains 11 residues. In germline, CDR1 is SQVTM, CDR2 ANQGSEA. The CDR3 DNA sequence: TGCAGCGTTGGACAGGGGGACATTCAGTACTTC. The encoded protein is CSVGQGDIQYF.

This sequence joins TRBV5-1 and TRBJ2-1; a possible D gene is TRBD1 (6 bases). CDR3 length equals 15 residues. V dropped 3 bases and J dropped 12 bases, with 22 bases sitting between them. Germline CDR1 and CDR2: SGHRS and YFSETQ. The CDR3 here is CASSWGQGTVSVQFF. The CDR3 nucleotides read TGCGCCAGCAGCTGGGGGCAGGGCACTGTTAGCGTGCAGTTCTTC.

This clone appeared once. This chain joins TRBV3-1 (or the pseudogene TRBV3-2) and TRBJ1-6; D ambiguous. Trimming removed 2 bases at V and 4 bases at J, with 9 bases between. The CDR3 is 15 amino acids. Per the germline V gene, CDR1 is LGHDT and CDR2 is YNNKEL (reference sequence). The CDR3 loop is CASSQNTGYNSPLHF. The CDR3 DNA reads as TGTGCCAGCAGCCAAAACACGGGGTATAATTCACCCCTCCACTTT.

The chain has TRBV9 and TRBJ2-7; 16 positions match TRBD2. The germline V gene has CDR1 SGDLS and CDR2 YYNGEE. The CDR3 runs 17 residues. The V and J ends lost 2 bases and 6 bases, in that order; junction bases with no gene match: 8. The CDR3 DNA follows: TGTGCCAGCAGCGTGGGACTAGCGGGAGGGCCTGTCGTCGAGCAGTACGTC. This codes for CASSVGLAGGPVVEQYV.

The chain joins TRBV9 to TRBJ2-2, with TRBD2 matching 7 bases. Per the germline V gene, CDR1 is SGDLS and CDR2 is YYNGEE. J gave up 1 base and V 2 bases, and 2 bases lay outside the gene matches. The CDR3 has 15 amino acids. The CDR3 region has the DNA TGTGCCAGCAGCGTCGGGACTAAGAACACCGGGGAGCTGTTTTTT. Its translation is CASSVGTKNTGELFF.

V and J are TRBV5-4 and TRBJ2-2; tentative D call: TRBD2 (7 bases). Germline lookup yields CDR1 SGHNT and CDR2 YYREEE (reference sequence). The ends were cut back, 4 bases at V and 4 bases at J, with 17 bases in the middle. CDR3 length: 16 amino acids. The CDR3 bases are TGTGCCAGCAGCAGAGGGGGGGGTCTAGGCACCGGGGAGCTGTTTTTT. This codes for CASSRGGGLGTGELFF.

V usage is TRBV12-3 or TRBV12-4 and J usage is TRBJ1-5, with D unresolved. The germline V and J ends were trimmed by 4 bases and 0 bases, with 4 bases remaining between them. The CDR3 has 13 amino acids. CDR3: CASSSYSNQPQHF. The DNA for the CDR3 is TGTGCCAGCAGTTCTTATAGCAATCAGCCCCAGCATTTT.

CDR3 loop: CAIGQSSYEQYF. CDR3 DNA: TGTGCCATCGGACAGAGCTCCTACGAGCAGTACTTC. The V call is TRBV6-5, the J call TRBJ2-7, with a weak D call TRBD1 (6 bases). The CDR3 has 12 residues. Trimming removed 10 bases at V and 0 bases at J, with 10 bases between. Per the germline V gene, CDR1 is MNHEY and CDR2 is SVGAGI.

The rearrangement uses TRBV27 and TRBJ2-3; 8 bases agree with TRBD2. This CDR3 spans 16 amino acids. After removal of 3 bases from V and 4 bases from J, the junction contained 9 bases not matched to a gene. Per the germline V gene, CDR1 is MNHEY and CDR2 is SMNVEV (reference sequence). CDR3 DNA sequence: TGTGCCAGCAGTTTGAATGGACTAGCCAGCCCAGATACGCAGTATTTT. This encodes CASSLNGLASPDTQYF.

This clone was found a few times. At one of its ends the junction is not consistent with the germline gene, which may arise from a read error. The V call is TRBV7-9, the J call TRBJ1-2, with 9 bases that match TRBD1. The CDR3 runs 15 residues. Germline values: CDR1 SEHNR, CDR2 FQNEAQ (reference sequence). This chain's CDR3 is CASRLGTGINYGYTF. DNA for the CDR3: TGTGCCAGCAGGTTAGGGACAGGGATTAACTATGGCTACACCTTC.